This TCR beta chain stems from a study of metastatic and nonmetastatic thyroid tumors. The length of the CDR3 is 18 residues. The V gene's germline CDR1 is SGHNT and CDR2 YYREEE (reference sequence). The ends lost 4 bases at V and 7 bases at J; junction bases unmatched: 18. TCRdb re-processed the PCR reads through MiXCR. The sample comprises around 17,000 clones, less than 25% of which are singletons, and 7.5% rests with the top ten. No treatment had been given to any patient before thyroid surgery. This clone has ten or more counts. This TCR was sampled from a female donor with papillary thyroid cancer or a benign thyroid nodule (not recorded which). Some clones in this sample may be carry-over from other donors' samples. Material: adjacent normal tissue. The rearrangement joins TRBV5-4 to TRBJ2-5; TRBD2 matches at 11 bases. This chain's CDR3 is CASSAPGTSGHAWGTQYF. The CDR3 nucleotides read TGTGCCAGCAGCGCGCCCGGGACTAGCGGACACGCCTGGGGGACCCAGTACTTC.